The TCR beta chain under discussion was sequenced for a study of shared clonotypes between healthy human individuals (TCRdb year 2020). Broadly, across the study: Three men and two women, aged 18 to 49 years, made up the cohort. For each donor, CD4 naive and CD4 memory were each given three plates, CD8 naive was given two plates, and CD8 memory was given one plate. Different laboratories and diverse techniques were used to prepare libraries and sequence TCR repertoires, to increase sequencing depth and limit assay-specific biases. The study deeply sequenced blood TCR repertoires of 5 or 6 healthy adults to estimate repertoire size and the extent of clonotype sharing between individuals. Between about 0.8 and 9.5 billion PBMCs per donor were obtained by leukapheresis.

The paper as a whole reports these results and caveats: Sampling was restricted to blood, and TCR repertoires in tissue are likely to differ from TCR repertoires in blood. When four donors were compared, the shared fraction of clonotypes was around 5% for naive CD4, 3.5% to 4% for naive CD8, more than 2% for memory CD4, and 0.35% to 0.5% for memory CD8. Estimated clonotype richness was generally larger for naive than for memory subsets. Rarefaction of sorted-subset datasets indicated incomplete sequencing despite the large sequencing depth. The genetic and exposure-history diversity represented was limited by the small number of donors. Higher generation probabilities were observed for clonotypes shared by all four sorted-subset donors than for non-shared clonotypes. Based on pairwise subsampling, the degree of clonotype sharing among donors was expected to be affected by sequencing depth.

CD8 naive samples were CD45RO-negative cells positively selected for CCR7, giving a CD45RA+CCR7+ population that excluded TemRA cells. Healthy HIV-negative adults with no recently reported acute infections or vaccinations were included as donors. All donors were Caucasian adults living in Nashville, Tennessee, USA. Blood was obtained by leukapheresis, after which PBMCs were separated by Ficoll-Histopaque density gradient centrifugation and cryopreserved in liquid nitrogen vapor phase. Analytical flow cytometry was used to check the purity and quantity of each magnetically sorted T cell population. From each sorted fraction, genomic DNA was isolated and quantified by UV absorbance on a Nanodrop 2000c. As for this clone: What antigen it recognizes has not been identified. No much larger clone exists at a distance of one base, and base qualities are not known.

Looking up the germline V gene (reference sequence) yields CDR1 SEHNR and CDR2 FQNEAQ. Trimming costs V 6 bases and J 2 bases, and their ends lie 11 bases apart. There are 13 amino acids in the CDR3, from cysteine to phenylalanine inclusive. The DNA shown is the 39-base CDR3, in frame from base 1. TCR CDR3 regions were amplified from genomic DNA by multiplex PCR using the deep immunoSEQ assay. Extracted genomic DNA from each cell subset was spread evenly across all wells of several immunoSEQ 96-well plates, with each plate serving as a replicate. Each replicate PCR for sorted subsets received approximately 220 ng genomic DNA, equal to about 29,000 T cell genomes. Purified libraries were quantified with a Qubit 3.0 fluorometer, sized on a Bioanalyzer 2100, and re-quantified with the KAPA Library Quantification kit. Every immunoSEQ 96-well plate was sequenced on a dedicated single-read 150-cycle Illumina NextSeq 550 flow cell. Processing in the source paper ran as follows. Because only junctional sequences without quality scores were contained in the immunoSEQ output, filtering matching that applied to full-length reads could not be performed. Sequences were annotated with PyIR, a Python wrapper for IgBLAST v1.9, using IMGT germline references to assign V/J genes and CDR3. Reads were filtered out if the reads had weak V/J assignments (E-value above 1e-6), no CDR3, stop codons, out-of-frame junctions, or ambiguous translated residues. V3J clonotypes were defined as sequences sharing an identical inferred V gene, J gene, and CDR3 amino acid sequence. Percentage overlap between repertoires was computed as shared unique clonotypes divided by the size of the smaller repertoire. Three approaches were used to assess repertoire richness: RTK rarefaction, the Chao1 estimator, and Recon v2.1 estimates of unobserved clonotypes. For all TCRbeta clonotypes obtained by the gDNA method from several donors, generation probabilities were computed with OLGA. Drawn from immuneACCESS, this table holds only the in-frame rearrangements with V and J called that TCRdb kept. Clones are partly lost; checked studies trace under half to an unresolved V gene and leave the rest unexplained. V, J and clone size are those of that table, while D and trimming were read from the DNA. This sample gives about 2 million clones in total; about 95% of them show up just once. More than 0.9% of the sample lies in the top ten.

The rearrangement combines TRBV7-9 with TRBJ2-7; TRBD1 might be the D gene, on 5 matching bases. The sequencing input was naive CD8+ T cells sorted from blood. Per the publication, the cell subset or site label means: CD45RA+CCR7+. The sequence came from a man between 18 and 29 years old in good health. The DNA sequence reads TGTGCCAGCAGGGCAACAGGTGCCTACGAGCAGTACTTC. This yields the protein CASRATGAYEQYF. With the portions outside the CDR3 filled from the reference TRBV7-9 and TRBJ2-7 genes, the complete variable region becomes DTGVSQNPRHKITKRGQNVTFRCDPISEHNRLYWYRQTLGQGPEFLTYFQNEAQLEKSRLLSDRFSAERPKGSFSTLEIQRTEQGDSAMYLCASRATGAYEQYFGPGTRLTVT.